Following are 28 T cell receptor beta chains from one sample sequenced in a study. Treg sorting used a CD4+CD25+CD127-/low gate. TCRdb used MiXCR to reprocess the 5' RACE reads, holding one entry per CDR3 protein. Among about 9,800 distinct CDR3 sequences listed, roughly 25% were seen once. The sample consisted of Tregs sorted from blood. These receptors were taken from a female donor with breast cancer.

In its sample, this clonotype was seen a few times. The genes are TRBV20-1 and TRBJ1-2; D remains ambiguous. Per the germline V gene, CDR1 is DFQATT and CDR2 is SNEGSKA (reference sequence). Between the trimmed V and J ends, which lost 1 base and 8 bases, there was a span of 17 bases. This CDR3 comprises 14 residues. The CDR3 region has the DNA TGCAGTGCTAGAGTTATTTTCGGGCTCAGCGGCTACACCTTC. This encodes CSARVIFGLSGYTF.

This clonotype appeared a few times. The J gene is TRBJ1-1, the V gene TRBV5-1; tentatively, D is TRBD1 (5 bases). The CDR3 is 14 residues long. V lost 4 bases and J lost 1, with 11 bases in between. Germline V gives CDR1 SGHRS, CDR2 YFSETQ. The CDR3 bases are TGCGCCAGCAGCAGAGCGACAGAGAACACTGAAGCTTTCTTT. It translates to CASSRATENTEAFF.

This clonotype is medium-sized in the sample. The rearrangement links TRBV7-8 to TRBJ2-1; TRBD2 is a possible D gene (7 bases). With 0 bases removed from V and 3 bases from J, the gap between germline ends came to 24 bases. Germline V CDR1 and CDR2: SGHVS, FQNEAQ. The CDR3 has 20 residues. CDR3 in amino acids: CASSLAGLAPRGGVYNEQFF. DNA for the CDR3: TGTGCCAGCAGCTTAGCGGGGCTAGCGCCCAGAGGGGGGGTCTACAATGAGCAGTTCTTC. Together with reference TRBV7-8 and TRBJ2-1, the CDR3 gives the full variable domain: GAGVSQSPRYKVAKRGQDVALRCDPISGHVSLFWYQQALGQGPEFLTYFQNEAQLDKSGLPSDRFFAERPEGSVSTLKIQRTQQEDSAVYLCASSLAGLAPRGGVYNEQFFGPGTRLTVL.

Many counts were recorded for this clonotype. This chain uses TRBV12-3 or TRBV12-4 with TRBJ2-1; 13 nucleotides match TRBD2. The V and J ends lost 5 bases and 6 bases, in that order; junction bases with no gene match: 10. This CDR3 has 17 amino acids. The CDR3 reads CASSRTLAGGPSNEQFF. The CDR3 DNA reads TGTGCCAGCAGTCGCACACTAGCGGGAGGGCCCTCCAATGAGCAGTTCTTC.

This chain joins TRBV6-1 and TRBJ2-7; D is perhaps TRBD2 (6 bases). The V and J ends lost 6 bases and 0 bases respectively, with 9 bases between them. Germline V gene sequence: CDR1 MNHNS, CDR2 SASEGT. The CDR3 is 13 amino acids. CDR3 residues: CASRLGGSYEQYF. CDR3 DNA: TGTGCCAGCAGACTGGGGGGCTCCTACGAGCAGTACTTC.

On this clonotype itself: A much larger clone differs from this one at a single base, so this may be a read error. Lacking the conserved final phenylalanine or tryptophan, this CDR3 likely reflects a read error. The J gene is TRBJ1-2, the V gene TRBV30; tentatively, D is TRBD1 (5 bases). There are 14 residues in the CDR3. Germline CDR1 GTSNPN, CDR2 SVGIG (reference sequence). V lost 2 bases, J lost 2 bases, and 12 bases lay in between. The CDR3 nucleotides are TGTGCCTGGAGTAGAGGGACGGTCAACTATGGCTACACCCTC. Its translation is CAWSRGTVNYGYTL.

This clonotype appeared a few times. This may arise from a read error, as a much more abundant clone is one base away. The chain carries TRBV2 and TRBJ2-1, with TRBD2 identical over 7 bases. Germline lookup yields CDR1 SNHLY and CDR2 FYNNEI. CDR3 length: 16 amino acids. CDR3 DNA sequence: TGTGCCAGAGCCCAAGTGGGCGGGAGCACCTACAATGAGCAGTCCTTC. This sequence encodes CARAQVGGSTYNEQSF.

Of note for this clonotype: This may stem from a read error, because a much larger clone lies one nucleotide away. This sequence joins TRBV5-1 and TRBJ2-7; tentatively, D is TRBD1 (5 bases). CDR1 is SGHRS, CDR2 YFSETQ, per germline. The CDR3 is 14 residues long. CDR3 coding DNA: TGCGCCAGCAGCTTGGAAGGGGCGGCCTACGAGCAGAACTTC. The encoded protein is CASSLEGAAYEQNF.

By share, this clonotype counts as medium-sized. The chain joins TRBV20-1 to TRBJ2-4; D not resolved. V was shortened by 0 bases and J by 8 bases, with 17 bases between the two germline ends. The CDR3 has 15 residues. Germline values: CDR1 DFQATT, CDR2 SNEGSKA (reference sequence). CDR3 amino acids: CSARDLMTPRDIQYF. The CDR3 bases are TGCAGTGCTAGAGATTTGATGACTCCAAGGGACATTCAGTACTTC.

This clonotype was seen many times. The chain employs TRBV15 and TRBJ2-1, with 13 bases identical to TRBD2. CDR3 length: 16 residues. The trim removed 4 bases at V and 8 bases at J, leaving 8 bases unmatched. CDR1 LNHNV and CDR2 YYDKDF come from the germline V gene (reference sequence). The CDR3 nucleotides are TGTGCCACCAGCATCTCCGGGACTAGCGGGACCTATGAGCAGTTCTTC. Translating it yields CATSISGTSGTYEQFF.

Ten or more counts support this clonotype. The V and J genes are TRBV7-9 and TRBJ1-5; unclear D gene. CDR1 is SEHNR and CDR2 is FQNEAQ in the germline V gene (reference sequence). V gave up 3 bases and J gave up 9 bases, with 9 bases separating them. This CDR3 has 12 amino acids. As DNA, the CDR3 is TGTGCCAGCAGCTTCCCAGGCGGGCCCCAGCATTTT. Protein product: CASSFPGGPQHF.

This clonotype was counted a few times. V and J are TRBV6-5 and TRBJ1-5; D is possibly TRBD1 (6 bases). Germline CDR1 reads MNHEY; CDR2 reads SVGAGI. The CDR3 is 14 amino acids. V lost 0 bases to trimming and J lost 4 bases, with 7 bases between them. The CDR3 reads CASSYSQGNQPQHF. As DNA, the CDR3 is TGTGCCAGCAGTTACTCCCAGGGGAATCAGCCCCAGCATTTT.

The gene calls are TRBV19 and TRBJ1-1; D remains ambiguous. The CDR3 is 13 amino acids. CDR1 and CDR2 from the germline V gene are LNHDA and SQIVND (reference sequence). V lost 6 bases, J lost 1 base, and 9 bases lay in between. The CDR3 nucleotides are TGTGCCAGTAGAGATCGGGAGAACACTGAAGCTTTCTTT. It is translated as CASRDRENTEAFF.

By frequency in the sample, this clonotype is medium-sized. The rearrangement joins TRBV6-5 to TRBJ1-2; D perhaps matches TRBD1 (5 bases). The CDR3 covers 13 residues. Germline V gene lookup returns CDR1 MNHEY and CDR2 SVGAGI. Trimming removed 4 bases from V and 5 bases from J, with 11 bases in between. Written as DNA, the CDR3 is TGTGCCAGCAGTTCGGGGACGGATTATGGCTACACCTTC. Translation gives CASSSGTDYGYTF.

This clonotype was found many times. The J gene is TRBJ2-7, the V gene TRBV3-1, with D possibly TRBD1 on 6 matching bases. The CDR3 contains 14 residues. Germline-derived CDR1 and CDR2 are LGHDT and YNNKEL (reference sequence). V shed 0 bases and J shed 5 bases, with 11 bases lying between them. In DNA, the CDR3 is TGTGCCAGCAGCCAAGAAGGGGGAGACGACGAGCAGTACTTC. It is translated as CASSQEGGDDEQYF.

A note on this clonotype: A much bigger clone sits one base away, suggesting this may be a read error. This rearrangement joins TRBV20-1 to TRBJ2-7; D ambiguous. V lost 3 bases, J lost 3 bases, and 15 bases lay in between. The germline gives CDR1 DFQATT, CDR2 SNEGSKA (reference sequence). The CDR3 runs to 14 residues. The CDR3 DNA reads TGCAGTGCTAGTTCACTCGGGCCAGACTACGAGCAGTACTTC. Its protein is CSASSLGPDYEQYF.

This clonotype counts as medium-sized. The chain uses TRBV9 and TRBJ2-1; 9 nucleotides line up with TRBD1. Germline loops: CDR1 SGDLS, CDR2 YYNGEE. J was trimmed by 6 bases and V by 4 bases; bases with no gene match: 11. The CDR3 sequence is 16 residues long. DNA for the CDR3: TGTGCCAGCAGCACTCCGGGACAGGGACCTCCCAATGAGCAGTTCTTC. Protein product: CASSTPGQGPPNEQFF.

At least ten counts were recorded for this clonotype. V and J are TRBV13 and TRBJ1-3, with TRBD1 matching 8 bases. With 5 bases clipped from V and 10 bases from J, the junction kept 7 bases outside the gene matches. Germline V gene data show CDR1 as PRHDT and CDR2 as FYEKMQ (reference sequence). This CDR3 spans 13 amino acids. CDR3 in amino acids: CASSTRGLMTIYF. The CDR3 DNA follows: TGTGCCAGCAGCACCAGGGGGCTTATGACCATATATTTT. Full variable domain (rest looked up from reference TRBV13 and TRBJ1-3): AAGVIQSPRHLIKEKRETATLKCYPIPRHDTVYWYQQGPGQDPQFLISFYEKMQSDKGSIPDRFSAQQFSDYHSELNMSSLELGDSALYFCASSTRGLMTIYFGEGSWLTVV.

CDR3 bases: TGTGCCACCAGCAGAGATGGCGCCACCTACGAGCAGTACTTC. It translates to CATSRDGATYEQYF. The chain is built from TRBV15 and TRBJ2-7; D unclear. Germline CDR1 LNHNV, CDR2 YYDKDF (reference sequence). The CDR3 consists of 14 residues. The V gene lost 0 bases and the J gene lost 2 bases, with 8 bases spanning the gap.

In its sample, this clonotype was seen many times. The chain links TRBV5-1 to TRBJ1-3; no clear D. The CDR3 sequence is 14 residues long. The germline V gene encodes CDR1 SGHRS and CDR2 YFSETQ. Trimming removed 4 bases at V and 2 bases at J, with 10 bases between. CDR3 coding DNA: TGCGCCAGCAGCGAATTTGGGGCTGGAAACACCATATATTTT. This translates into CASSEFGAGNTIYF.

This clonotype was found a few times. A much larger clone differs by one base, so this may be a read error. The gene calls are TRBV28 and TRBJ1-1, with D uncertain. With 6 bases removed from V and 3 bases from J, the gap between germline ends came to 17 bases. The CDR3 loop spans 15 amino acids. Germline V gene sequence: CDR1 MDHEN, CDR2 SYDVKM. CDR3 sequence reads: CASSLMRAMDTEAFF. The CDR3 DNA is TGTGCCAGCAGCCTAATGAGGGCCATGGACACTGAAGCTTTCTTT.

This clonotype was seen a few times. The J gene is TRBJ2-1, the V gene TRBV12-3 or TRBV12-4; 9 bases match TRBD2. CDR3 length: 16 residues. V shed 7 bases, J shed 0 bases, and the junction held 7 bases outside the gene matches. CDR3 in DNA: TGTGCCAGCAAGGGGGGTAGCGGGAGCTCCTACAATGAGCAGTTCTTC. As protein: CASKGGSGSSYNEQFF.

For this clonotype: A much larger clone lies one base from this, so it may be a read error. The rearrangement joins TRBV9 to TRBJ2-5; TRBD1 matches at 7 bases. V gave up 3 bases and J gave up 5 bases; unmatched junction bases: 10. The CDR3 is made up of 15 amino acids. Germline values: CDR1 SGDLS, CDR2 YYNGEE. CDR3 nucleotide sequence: TGTGCCAGCAGCGACGGACAGGCCATCCACGAGACCCAGTACTTC. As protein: CASSDGQAIHETQYF.

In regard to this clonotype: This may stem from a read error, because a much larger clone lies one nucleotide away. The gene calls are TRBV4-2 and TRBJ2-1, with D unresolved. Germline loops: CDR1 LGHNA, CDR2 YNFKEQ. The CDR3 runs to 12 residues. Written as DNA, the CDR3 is TGTACCAGCAGCCAAGAGTTCAATGAGCAGTTCTTC. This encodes CTSSQEFNEQFF.

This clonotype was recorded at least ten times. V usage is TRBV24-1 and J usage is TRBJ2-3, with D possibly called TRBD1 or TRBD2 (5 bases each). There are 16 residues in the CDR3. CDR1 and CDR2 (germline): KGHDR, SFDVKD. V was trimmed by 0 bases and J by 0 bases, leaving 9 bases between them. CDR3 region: CATSDLGGPSTDTQYF. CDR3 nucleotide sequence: TGTGCCACCAGTGATTTGGGGGGACCCAGCACAGATACGCAGTATTTT.

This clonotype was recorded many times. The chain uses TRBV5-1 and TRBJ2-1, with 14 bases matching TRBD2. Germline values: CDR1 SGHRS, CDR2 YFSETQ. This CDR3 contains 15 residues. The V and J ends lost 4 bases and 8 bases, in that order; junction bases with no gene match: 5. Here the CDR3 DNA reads TGCGCCAGCAGCGGAGGGACTAGCGGGGGCGATGAGCAGTTCTTC. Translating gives CASSGGTSGGDEQFF.

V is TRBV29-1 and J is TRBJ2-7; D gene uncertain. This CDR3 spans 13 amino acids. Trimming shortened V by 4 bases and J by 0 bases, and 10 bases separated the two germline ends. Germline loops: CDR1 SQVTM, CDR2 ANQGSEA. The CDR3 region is CSVVGPSSYEQYF. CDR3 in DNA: TGCAGCGTTGTGGGTCCGAGCTCCTACGAGCAGTACTTC.

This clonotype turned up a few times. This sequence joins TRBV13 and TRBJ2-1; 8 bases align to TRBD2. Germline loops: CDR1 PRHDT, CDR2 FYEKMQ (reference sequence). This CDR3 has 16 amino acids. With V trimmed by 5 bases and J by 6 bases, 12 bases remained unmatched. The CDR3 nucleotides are TGTGCCAGCAGCCCCTGGTTGGCGGGAGGTGGCAATGAGCAGTTCTTC. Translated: CASSPWLAGGGNEQFF.